Included here is one TCR beta chain sequence, with context. The target of this receptor is not known. Per-base quality was not reported, and no clone a single base away is much larger than it. Its CDR3 holds 14 amino acids, cysteine through phenylalanine. The DNA shown is the 42-base CDR3, in frame from base 1. CDR1 and CDR2, per the germline V gene, are SGHAT and FQNNGV. Deletion took 7 bases off V and 0 bases off J, with a span of 12 bases between the germline ends. TCRbeta CDR3 regions were amplified from genomic DNA using the immunoSEQ Assay, a bias-controlled multiplex PCR. Per the authors' processing: Nucleated cell counts per sample were estimated from amplification of reference gene primers within the assay. To quantify the absolute abundance of each unique TCRbeta CDR3 rearrangement, sequence reads were collapsed and filtered. For each sample, productive Simpson clonality was calculated by taking the square root of Simpson's diversity index across productive rearrangements. TCRdb obtained this table from immuneACCESS and retained in-frame rearrangements with V and J assigned. These tables miss some clones; where compared with another copy, unresolved V genes account for less than half of the shortfall, and the remainder is unexplained. That table gives V, J and clone size, and the DNA gave D and trimming. The sample table contains under 150,000 clones; only one count was recorded for around 84% of them. Together, the top ten hold 2% to 2.5% of the sample.

The source of the sample is a study of blood T cell repertoires in COVID-19 (dated by TCRdb to about 2020). General notes on the study: Samples covering the acute and convalescent phases of COVID-19 were provided by collaborators in the United States, Italy and Spain. Nearly every sample came with metadata listing a de-identified subject ID, COVID-19 status, age in years and sex. The prospective study material was composed of cDNA or gDNA derived from T cells, B-cell-depleted T cells, or PBMCs. Where available, HLA class I and class II types were taken from metadata supplied by the sample provider and were not determined by assay-based typing. The dataset comprised deeply sampled blood TCRbeta repertoires from subjects exposed to, actively infected with, or recovered from COVID-19. The repertoires were released in a freely available public database intended as a resource for research on the immune response to SARS-CoV-2. The samples were drawn from the first 160 participants of the ongoing ImmuneRACE study and from roughly 1,300 subjects provided by 6 global collaborators.

The study at large found these results: The quantity of clinical and demographic metadata differed by source and by participant and was supplied without curation.

In the prospective study, participants were 18 to 89 years old, resided in 25 or so geographic areas of the United States, and were enrolled through a virtual design. In the prospective study, cohorts were assigned on the basis of participant-reported clinical history obtained from a screening survey and a study questionnaire. In the prospective study, whole blood, serum and a nasopharyngeal or oropharyngeal swab were collected from each participant by mobile phlebotomists. Over a roughly 2-month period, participants in the prospective study had the option of providing additional blood draws and questionnaires. Prospective study blood samples were shipped either frozen or at room temperature before DNA extraction.

Input material: PBMCs or T cells enriched from blood (not recorded which). This clonotype was sampled from a man aged 40-55 years with acute COVID-19. Recombination linked TRBV11-2 to TRBJ1-2; confidence is insufficient to name the D gene. In nucleotides, the sequence is TGTGCCAGCACAGCCAGGTCGACTAACTATGGCTACACCTTC. This sequence encodes CASTARSTNYGYTF. Here the CDR3 is joined to the reference TRBV11-2 and TRBJ1-2 genes, and the full variable domain is: EAGVAQSPRYKIIEKRQSVAFWCNPISGHATLYWYQQILGQGPKLLIQFQNNGVVDDSQLPKDRFSAERLKGVDSTLKIQPAKLEDSAVYLCASTARSTNYGYTFGSGTRLTVV.